A single sample is the source of the 9 T cell receptor beta chains below, sequenced in a study of technical replicates of blood from several donors. Produced via immunoSEQ multiplex PCR; TCRdb's table is partial and in-frame only. The data hold around 89,000 clones, with approximately 96% observed a single time. Sample: T cells isolated from PBMCs. These receptors were collected from a human donor in good health.

This clone was detected only once. This sequence joins TRBV6-1 and TRBJ2-5, with a weak D call TRBD2 (5 bases). Per the germline V gene, CDR1 is MNHNS and CDR2 is SASEGT. The CDR3 is made up of 14 amino acids. V dropped 2 bases and J dropped 1 base, with 8 bases sitting between them. The CDR3 region has the DNA TGTGCCAGCAGTGAAAGCGGAGTCCAAGAGACCCAGTACTTC. Its protein product is CASSESGVQETQYF.

The CDR3 protein is CASRRSTNEKLFF. The CDR3 nucleotides are TGTGCCAGCAGACGGTCAACTAATGAAAAACTGTTTTTT. The chain employs TRBV28 and TRBJ1-4; D uncertain. The V and J ends lost 6 bases and 0 bases respectively, with 5 bases between them. The CDR3 length is 13 residues. Germline V gene data show CDR1 as MDHEN and CDR2 as SYDVKM.

The rearrangement joins TRBV11-3 to TRBJ1-4; possible D gene TRBD1, 5 bases. Trimming removed 1 base at V and 8 bases at J, with 14 bases between. The CDR3 runs to 15 residues. Germline CDR1 and CDR2: SGHNT and YENEEA. The CDR3 reads CASSLATGPWEKLFF. In DNA form, the CDR3 reads TGTGCCAGCAGCTTAGCCACAGGTCCGTGGGAAAAACTGTTTTTT.

The chain links TRBV7-9 to TRBJ2-3, with 11 positions matching TRBD2. J lost 0 bases, V lost 5 bases, and 4 bases had no gene match. Germline CDR1 and CDR2: SEHNR and FQNEAQ (reference sequence). CDR3 length equals 16 residues. The chain's CDR3 is CASSQTSGESTDTQYF. In nucleotides, the CDR3 is TGTGCCAGCAGCCAGACTAGCGGGGAGAGCACAGATACGCAGTATTTT.

The chain couples TRBV13 to TRBJ2-7; TRBD2 aligns across 14 bases. Per the germline V gene, CDR1 is PRHDT and CDR2 is FYEKMQ (reference sequence). There are 15 residues in the CDR3. V lost 5 bases and J lost 4; bases outside the gene matches: 4. The CDR3 DNA follows: TGTGCCAGCAGCGCCGGGACTAGCGGGAGTTACGAGCAGTACTTC. This encodes CASSAGTSGSYEQYF.

There are a few counts of this clone. J is TRBJ2-2 and V is TRBV7-7; TRBD2 is a possible D gene (7 bases). The CDR3 is 16 residues long. With 5 bases removed from V and 5 bases from J, the gap between germline ends came to 18 bases. The germline CDR1 and CDR2 sequences are SSHAT and FNYEAQ (reference sequence). The CDR3 is CASSPAAAGATGELFF. DNA for the CDR3: TGTGCCAGCAGCCCGGCAGCCGCGGGGGCGACCGGGGAGCTGTTTTTT.

V is TRBV10-3 and J is TRBJ2-3; 13 nucleotides agree with TRBD2. The CDR3 is 16 residues long. Trimming cost V 6 bases and J 0 bases; bases outside gene matches: 3. Per germline, CDR1 ENHRY and CDR2 SYGVKD. The CDR3 protein is CAIRGLAGTSTDTQYF. Written as DNA, the CDR3 is TGTGCCATCAGGGGACTAGCGGGAACTAGCACAGATACGCAGTATTTT.

The V gene is TRBV27, the J gene TRBJ2-1; D is uncertain. The V gene's germline CDR1 is MNHEY and CDR2 SMNVEV (reference sequence). This CDR3 is built from 17 residues. V lost 2 bases, J lost 2 bases, and 16 bases lay in between. CDR3 sequence (DNA): TGTGCCAGCAGTTTAACTTTTTACTCCCTCCCCTACAATGAGCAGTTCTTC. Its protein is CASSLTFYSLPYNEQFF.

The chain links TRBV28 to TRBJ2-1; 12 bases align to TRBD1. Trimming at V came to 4 bases and at J to 8 bases, leaving 6 bases not matched to a gene. The germline gives CDR1 MDHEN, CDR2 SYDVKM. There are 15 residues in the CDR3. In DNA form, the CDR3 reads TGTGCCAGCAGTTCGACCGGGACAGGGGGCGATGAGCAGTTCTTC. Protein product: CASSSTGTGGDEQFF.